The 4 T cell receptor beta chains given below trace back to one sample, sequenced in a study of a mutant IDH1 vaccine in newly diagnosed glioma. For these TCRs, the target antigens are not known. As to time point: week 23, last vaccination. The investigators gave 300 ug of mutant IDH1 20-mer peptide in each vaccine dose, together with topical imiquimod. Only in-frame clones appear in the TCRdb table, and some are missing; sequencing was by immunoSEQ multiplex PCR. The sample gives around 41,000 clones, 60% to 85% of which show up once; roughly 6.2% is in the top ten. The specimen comprised PBMCs, sampled from a glioma patient whose treatment included an IDH1 peptide vaccine. The receptor source for this set is a woman in her thirties or forties with glioma. Some clones in this sample may be carry-over from other donors' samples.

This sequence joins TRBV28 and TRBJ2-1; D is uncertain. From germline, CDR1 is MDHEN and CDR2 SYDVKM. The V end lost 5 bases, the J end lost 2 bases, and 1 base lay between the germline ends. The CDR3 has 11 residues. The chain's CDR3 is CASSTYNEQFF. The DNA of the CDR3 is TGTGCCAGCAGTACCTACAATGAGCAGTTCTTC.

This chain joins TRBV9 and TRBJ1-6; D is possibly TRBD1 (5 bases). This CDR3 comprises 16 residues. V lost 4 bases and J 8 bases, leaving 19 bases between the germline ends. CDR1 is SGDLS, CDR2 YYNGEE, per germline. The CDR3 DNA follows: TGTGCCAGCAGCAAGGGGTCATATGGGGCCGATTCACCCCTCCACTTT. The encoded protein is CASSKGSYGADSPLHF.

J is TRBJ1-1 and V is TRBV18; 8 bases are a match to TRBD1. Trimming took 0 bases from V and 0 from J; bases not matched to a gene: 6. The CDR3 loop spans 17 amino acids. Germline V gene lookup returns CDR1 KGHSH and CDR2 LQKENI. The CDR3 reads CASSPPDGTGMNTEAFF. In DNA form, the CDR3 reads TGTGCCAGCTCACCACCGGACGGGACAGGCATGAACACTGAAGCTTTCTTT.

This clone showed up just once. This rearrangement joins TRBV4-2 to TRBJ1-1; 7 nucleotides align to TRBD1. The J segment lost 1 base and the V segment lost 6 bases, leaving 8 bases of the junction unmatched. Per germline, CDR1 LGHNA and CDR2 YNFKEQ. This CDR3 is 15 amino acids long. The CDR3 loop is CASRRSGTANTEAFF. The CDR3 DNA reads TGTGCCAGCAGGCGATCTGGGACAGCGAACACTGAAGCTTTCTTT.